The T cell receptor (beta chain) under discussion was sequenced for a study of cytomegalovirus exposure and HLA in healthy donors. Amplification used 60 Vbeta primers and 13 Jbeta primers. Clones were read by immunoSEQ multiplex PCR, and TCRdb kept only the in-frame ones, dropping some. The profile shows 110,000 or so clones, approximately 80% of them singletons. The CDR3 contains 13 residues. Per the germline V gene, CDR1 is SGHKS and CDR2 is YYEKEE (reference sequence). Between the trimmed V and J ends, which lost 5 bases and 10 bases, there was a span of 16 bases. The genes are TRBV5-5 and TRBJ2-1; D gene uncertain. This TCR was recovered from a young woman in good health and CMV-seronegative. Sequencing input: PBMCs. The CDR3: CASSSNTQQEQFF. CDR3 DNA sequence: TGTGCCAGCAGTTCAAATACACAACAGGAGCAGTTCTTC. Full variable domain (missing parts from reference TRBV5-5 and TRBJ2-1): DAGVTQSPTHLIKTRGQQVTLRCSPISGHKSVSWYQQVLGQGPQFIFQYYEKEERGRGNFPDRFSARQFPNYSSELNVNALLLGDSALYLCASSSNTQQEQFFGPGTRLTVL.